The 32 T cell receptor beta chains reported below all come from one sample, sequenced in a study of shared clonotypes between healthy human individuals. The repertoire was sequenced with immunoSEQ multiplex PCR; TCRdb's copy has only in-frame clones and lacks some. The table records roughly 1,800,000 clones, approximately 95% of them present only once. Terminally differentiated effector memory CD45RA+ cells were left out of the naive CD8 fraction, which was CD45RO-negative and positively selected for CCR7. Source material: naive CD8+ T cells sorted from blood. These receptor sequences come from a man aged 18-30 years in good health.

This clone was counted a single time. The chain couples TRBV5-3 to TRBJ1-1; weak D call: TRBD1 (6 bases). TRBV5-3 is reported as an ORF; its role is uncertain. The V end lost 2 bases, the J end lost 4 bases, and 15 bases lay between the germline ends. The CDR3 has 15 residues. The CDR3 loop is CARSFQGRRGTEAFF. For the CDR3, the DNA is TGTGCCAGAAGCTTTCAGGGGAGGAGAGGCACTGAAGCTTTCTTT.

The CDR3 sequence: CASSPRLAGDKDTQYF. The DNA for the CDR3 is TGTGCCAGCAGCCCAAGACTAGCGGGGGATAAAGATACGCAGTATTTT. This chain uses TRBV2 with TRBJ2-3, with 12 bases aligning to TRBD2. This CDR3 spans 16 amino acids. The germline V gene has CDR1 SNHLY and CDR2 FYNNEI. The V gene end was trimmed by 6 bases and the J gene end by 5 bases; junction bases not matched to a gene: 9.

The V gene is TRBV4-1, the J gene TRBJ2-5, with no clear D. Trimming removed 2 bases at V and 2 bases at J, with 15 bases between. Per germline, CDR1 MGHRA and CDR2 YSYEKL. This CDR3 is 16 amino acids long. This chain's CDR3 is CASSQTHGRLQETQYF. DNA for the CDR3: TGCGCCAGCAGCCAAACCCACGGACGCCTACAAGAGACCCAGTACTTC.

This chain uses TRBV28 with TRBJ1-2, with D hard to call. This CDR3 is built from 14 residues. Germline V gives CDR1 MDHEN, CDR2 SYDVKM. Trimming removed 1 base from V and 4 bases from J, with 10 bases in between. The CDR3, as DNA: TGTGCCAGCAGTTTATATTTAGGCCCCTATGGCTACACCTTC. Protein: CASSLYLGPYGYTF.

In this sample, this clone turned up once. This chain links TRBV6-1 with TRBJ2-7; the D gene is possibly TRBD1 (5 bases). CDR3 size: 15 residues. The germline CDR1 and CDR2 sequences are MNHNS and SASEGT. V was clipped by 3 bases and J by 2 bases, with 14 bases between them. The DNA of the CDR3 is TGTGCCAGCAGTGATGAGGCAGGGTGGACCTACGAGCAGTACTTC. Amino acids: CASSDEAGWTYEQYF.

This clone has a single count. The chain links TRBV14 to TRBJ2-5; no clear D gene. Germline CDR1 is SGHDN and CDR2 is FVKESK. The CDR3 is 13 amino acids. Between the trimmed V and J ends, which lost 4 bases and 2 bases, there was a span of 8 bases. The chain's CDR3 is CASSLALQETQYF. Here the CDR3 DNA reads TGTGCCAGCAGCCTGGCGTTACAAGAGACCCAGTACTTC. Using reference TRBV14 and TRBJ2-5 for the parts outside the CDR3, the full variable domain is EAGVTQFPSHSVIEKGQTVTLRCDPISGHDNLYWYRRVMGKEIKFLLHFVKESKQDESGMPNNRFLAERTGGTYSTLKVQPAELEDSGVYFCASSLALQETQYFGPGTRLLVL.

DNA of the CDR3: TGCAGCGTTGAAGAGGGACAAACCCCCTACGAGCAGTACTTC. Protein sequence: CSVEEGQTPYEQYF. The chain couples TRBV29-1 to TRBJ2-7; D is perhaps TRBD1 (6 bases). Germline V gene lookup returns CDR1 SQVTM and CDR2 ANQGSEA. CDR3 length: 14 amino acids. V dropped 0 bases and J dropped 2 bases, with 11 bases sitting between them.

The chain is built from TRBV7-2 and TRBJ2-3; possible D gene TRBD2, 6 bases. The V and J ends lost 2 bases and 0 bases respectively, with 12 bases between them. This CDR3 region has 16 residues. Germline CDR1 reads SGHTA; CDR2 reads FQGNSA. The CDR3 DNA sequence: TGTGCCAGCAGCTTACGGGTCGGGGGTAGCACAGATACGCAGTATTTT. It encodes CASSLRVGGSTDTQYF. Using reference TRBV7-2 and TRBJ2-3 for the parts outside the CDR3, the full variable domain is GAGVSQSPSNKVTEKGKDVELRCDPISGHTALYWYRQSLGQGLEFLIYFQGNSAPDKSGLPSDRFSAERTGGSVSTLTIQRTQQEDSAVYLCASSLRVGGSTDTQYFGPGTRLTVL.

The chain has TRBV4-1 and TRBJ2-1; 9 nucleotides align to TRBD1. The length of the CDR3 is 15 residues. Germline V gives CDR1 MGHRA, CDR2 YSYEKL. V lost 5 bases, J lost 2 bases, and 4 bases stayed unmatched. CDR3 DNA: TGCGCCAGCAGCGCCCGGGACAGGGCCTACAATGAGCAGTTCTTC. It translates to CASSARDRAYNEQFF.

This clone was picked up one time. Other nucleotide sequences in the sample specify the same CDR3. The chain joins TRBV5-1 to TRBJ2-3; 10 bases line up with TRBD2. Per the germline V gene, CDR1 is SGHRS and CDR2 is YFSETQ. The CDR3 runs to 17 residues. V was pared by 0 bases and J by 1 base, with 5 bases of the junction left unmatched. In DNA, the CDR3 is TGCGCCAGCAGCTTGGTGCCTAGCGGGGGCGGCACAGATACGCAGTATTTT. Translation: CASSLVPSGGGTDTQYF.

The rearrangement joins TRBV27 to TRBJ2-2; 7 nucleotides line up with TRBD2. V trimming: 6 bases; J trimming: 17 bases; junction bases outside the gene matches: 9. The CDR3 extends over 11 amino acids. Germline values: CDR1 MNHEY, CDR2 SMNVEV (reference sequence). The CDR3 spells CASRGAGVGFF. The CDR3 region has the DNA TGTGCCAGCAGAGGGGCGGGAGTGGGATTTTTT.

The V gene is TRBV5-1, the J gene TRBJ2-1, with D maybe TRBD2 (6 bases). Germline-derived CDR1 and CDR2 are SGHRS and YFSETQ. The CDR3 sequence is 19 residues long. Trimming removed 0 bases at V and 0 bases at J, with 19 bases between. CDR3 amino acids: CASSLGPLYPRGSYNEQFF. In nucleotides, the CDR3 is TGCGCCAGCAGCTTGGGCCCCCTTTACCCGCGGGGCTCCTACAATGAGCAGTTCTTC.

This rearrangement joins TRBV5-4 to TRBJ2-7; 12 nucleotides match TRBD2. CDR3 size: 15 residues. V lost 3 bases, J lost 3 bases, and 4 bases stayed unmatched. From germline, CDR1 is SGHNT and CDR2 YYREEE (reference sequence). CDR3 in amino acids: CASSSTSGGFYEQYF. CDR3 bases: TGTGCCAGCAGCTCGACTAGCGGGGGATTCTACGAGCAGTACTTC.

The V and J genes are TRBV19 and TRBJ2-7; 11 nucleotides match TRBD1. CDR1 and CDR2 from the germline V gene are LNHDA and SQIVND (reference sequence). Trimming removed 5 bases from V and 3 bases from J; junction bases left unmatched: 3. CDR3 length: 14 residues. CDR3 sequence: CASSWGQGDYEQYF. In nucleotides, the CDR3 is TGTGCCAGTAGTTGGGGACAGGGGGACTACGAGCAGTACTTC.

The gene calls are TRBV4-1 and TRBJ2-7; tentative D call: TRBD2 (6 bases). Germline V lookup: CDR1 MGHRA, CDR2 YSYEKL. V was cut by 2 bases and J by 2 bases, with 16 bases left in between. CDR3 length: 16 amino acids. DNA for the CDR3: TGCGCCAGCAGCCAACTTCCCGGGAGAGAGACCTACGAGCAGTACTTC. Residues: CASSQLPGRETYEQYF.

This rearrangement joins TRBV5-6 to TRBJ2-5; D remains ambiguous. The germline CDR1 and CDR2 sequences are SGHDT and YYEEEE. V lost 6 bases, J lost 1 base, and 22 bases lay in between. The CDR3 extends over 17 amino acids. As DNA, the CDR3 is TGTGCCAGCATCAATTTGATAGGAAGCGCCGTCCAAGAGACCCAGTACTTC. Amino acid sequence: CASINLIGSAVQETQYF.

The chain carries TRBV6-5 and TRBJ1-2, with 12 positions matching TRBD1. V lost 7 bases and J lost 7; bases outside the gene matches: 10. The CDR3 has 15 residues. Germline CDR1 and CDR2: MNHEY and SVGAGI. CDR3 region: CASTPGQGAVGGYTF. DNA for the CDR3: TGTGCCAGCACTCCGGGACAGGGGGCGGTAGGTGGCTACACCTTC.

A word on this clone: Other DNA variants within this sample encode the same CDR3. This sequence joins TRBV11-2 and TRBJ1-2, with unresolved D. CDR3 length: 13 residues. With 2 bases removed from V and 5 bases from J, the gap between germline ends came to 9 bases. The germline V gene has CDR1 SGHAT and CDR2 FQNNGV. Here the CDR3 DNA reads TGTGCCAGCAGCTTAAACGGCGAGTATGGCTACACCTTC. It encodes CASSLNGEYGYTF.

This chain connects TRBV5-6 to TRBJ1-1, with D possibly matching TRBD1 (5 bases). The CDR3 consists of 15 residues. Looked up from germline, CDR1 is SGHDT and CDR2 is YYEEEE. Trimming cost V 1 base and J 3 bases, with 13 bases left between them. CDR3 in DNA: TGTGCCAGCAGCTTGTGGGGGAACGAAGACACTGAAGCTTTCTTT. Protein product: CASSLWGNEDTEAFF.

Remarks on this clone: The sample holds other DNA sequences that translate to the same CDR3. The chain uses TRBV15 and TRBJ2-7; 8 bases map to TRBD1. Germline V gene data show CDR1 as LNHNV and CDR2 as YYDKDF (reference sequence). The CDR3 has 14 amino acids. The V segment lost 0 bases and the J segment 3 bases; nucleotides outside the gene matches: 1. CDR3 region: CATSRDGTGYEQYF. Written as DNA, the CDR3 is TGTGCCACCAGCAGAGATGGGACAGGCTACGAGCAGTACTTC.

The rearrangement joins TRBV6-6 to TRBJ2-1; D is unresolved. The CDR3 loop spans 12 amino acids. Trimming took 2 bases from V and 7 from J, leaving 6 bases between them. Germline V gene lookup returns CDR1 MNHNY and CDR2 SVGAGI (reference sequence). The CDR3 loop reads CASSYLRNEQFF. Written as DNA, the CDR3 is TGTGCCAGCAGTTACCTGAGAAATGAGCAGTTCTTC.

This chain connects TRBV27 to TRBJ2-7; D unresolved. The CDR3 loop spans 13 amino acids. Germline CDR1 MNHEY, CDR2 SMNVEV (reference sequence). V shed 11 bases and J shed 5 bases, with 19 bases lying between them. CDR3 amino acids: CALLFGCVHEQYF. The CDR3 DNA sequence: TGTGCCCTGTTATTTGGGTGCGTCCACGAGCAGTACTTC.

Remarks on this clone: Other DNA sequences of this sample code for an identical CDR3. V usage is TRBV7-6 and J usage is TRBJ2-2; no clear D. Germline V gives CDR1 SGHVS, CDR2 FNYEAQ. V dropped 1 base and J dropped 1 base, with 4 bases sitting between them. This CDR3 has 14 amino acids. The CDR3 DNA reads TGTGCCAGCAGCTTAGAAGGGAACACCGGGGAGCTGTTTTTT. Encoded protein: CASSLEGNTGELFF.

The chain has TRBV2 and TRBJ2-7, with 8 bases aligning to TRBD2. V was pared by 8 bases and J by 4 bases, with 10 bases of the junction left unmatched. The CDR3 is made up of 14 amino acids. CDR1 and CDR2 from the germline V gene are SNHLY and FYNNEI. CDR3 sequence (DNA): TGTGCCAGCCTCTCAACGGGGGGGCTATACGAGCAGTACTTC. It codes for CASLSTGGLYEQYF.

This sequence joins TRBV4-3 and TRBJ1-1; 8 bases fit TRBD1. CDR1 is LGHNA and CDR2 is YSLEER in the germline V gene. The trim removed 4 bases at V and 5 bases at J, leaving 6 bases unmatched. This CDR3 spans 14 amino acids. Written as DNA, the CDR3 is TGCGCCAGCAGCCGACTACAGGGGGTAACTGAAGCTTTCTTT. Amino acids: CASSRLQGVTEAFF.

V gene TRBV9 combines with J gene TRBJ2-5, with D perhaps assigned TRBD1 or TRBD2 (6 bases each). This CDR3 is built from 16 residues. With 4 bases removed from V and 9 bases from J, the gap between germline ends came to 25 bases. Per germline, CDR1 SGDLS and CDR2 YYNGEE. CDR3 sequence (DNA): TGTGCCAGCAGCCCCCGGGGCGAGGGGGACTGGAGGGCCCAGTACTTC. Protein: CASSPRGEGDWRAQYF.

The V and J genes are TRBV5-1 and TRBJ2-7, with TRBD2 identical over 12 bases. This CDR3 has 16 residues. Germline V gives CDR1 SGHRS, CDR2 YFSETQ. Trimming removed 4 bases from V and 2 bases from J; junction bases left unmatched: 7. This CDR3 reads CASSNLLAGGPYEQYF. The CDR3 nucleotides read TGCGCCAGCAGCAATTTACTAGCGGGAGGTCCCTACGAGCAGTACTTC.

The gene calls are TRBV15 and TRBJ1-1, with D tentatively TRBD1 (5 bases). CDR1 and CDR2 (germline): LNHNV, YYDKDF (reference sequence). V lost 0 bases and J 4 bases, leaving 15 bases between the germline ends. This CDR3 spans 16 amino acids. The CDR3 region is CATSRDRGPGRTEAFF. The CDR3 DNA follows: TGTGCCACCAGCAGAGATAGGGGTCCAGGACGCACTGAAGCTTTCTTT.

For this clone: This specimen includes other DNA sequences encoding the same CDR3. The genes are TRBV6-5 and TRBJ1-1; no definite D call. The CDR3 runs 12 residues. Germline V gene data show CDR1 as MNHEY and CDR2 as SVGAGI. V shed 1 base and J shed 8 bases, with 8 bases lying between them. CDR3 nucleotides: TGTGCCAGCAGTTACTATGGCGGAGAAGCTTTCTTT. It translates to CASSYYGGEAFF.

The chain is built from TRBV29-1 and TRBJ1-1; 8 nucleotides agree with TRBD1. V lost 7 bases to trimming and J lost 0 bases; unmatched junction nucleotides: 7. The CDR3 extends over 14 amino acids. Germline-derived CDR1 and CDR2 are SQVTM and ANQGSEA. CDR3 loop: CSAKGTGVNTEAFF. Here the CDR3 DNA reads TGCAGCGCCAAAGGGACAGGAGTGAACACTGAAGCTTTCTTT. Filled out from reference TRBV29-1 and TRBJ1-1, the complete variable domain reads SAVISQKPSRDICQRGTSLTIQCQVDSQVTMMFWYRQQPGQSLTLIATANQGSEATYESGFVIDKFPISRPNLTFSTLTVSNMSPEDSSIYLCSAKGTGVNTEAFFGQGTRLTVV.

This rearrangement joins TRBV6-1 to TRBJ2-2; TRBD1 aligns across 7 bases. Germline lookup yields CDR1 MNHNS and CDR2 SASEGT. V dropped 5 bases and J dropped 0; count of bases not matched to a gene: 0. The CDR3 loop spans 14 amino acids. The CDR3 region has the DNA TGTGCCAGCAGTCAGGGGGCGAACACCGGGGAGCTGTTTTTT. Protein product: CASSQGANTGELFF.

V and J are TRBV4-2 and TRBJ2-3; TRBD2 might be the D (7 bases). V gave up 2 bases and J gave up 3 bases, with 18 bases separating them. This CDR3 contains 17 residues. Germline CDR1 is LGHNA and CDR2 is YNFKEQ. The CDR3 coding sequence is TGTGCCAGCAGCCAATGGGCTGTCGGGGGGCAGACAGATACGCAGTATTTT. The encoded protein is CASSQWAVGGQTDTQYF.